A single T cell receptor (beta chain) is shown here with its context. These data come from a study of T-cell memory formation after mild COVID-19. The germline V gene has CDR1 LGHNA and CDR2 YSLEER. The CDR3 is 16 amino acids. V was trimmed by 0 bases and J by 1 base, leaving 12 bases between them. MiXCR was run by TCRdb on the 5' RACE reads, yielding one entry per CDR3 protein. The table lists some 49,000 distinct CDR3 sequences, around a quarter of them singletons, with just under 45% in the top ten. This TCR was sampled from a man in his late teens or twenties who had mild COVID-19 (a few samples of this study predate the infection). Cell type and time point are not known. This chain connects TRBV4-3 to TRBJ1-1; D is perhaps TRBD1 (5 bases). The specimen was PBMCs or a T cell subset sorted from them (not recorded which). The CDR3 DNA reads as TGCGCCAGCAGCCAAGATCTGCGGGGCGCGAACACTGAAGCTTTCTTT. This sequence encodes CASSQDLRGANTEAFF.